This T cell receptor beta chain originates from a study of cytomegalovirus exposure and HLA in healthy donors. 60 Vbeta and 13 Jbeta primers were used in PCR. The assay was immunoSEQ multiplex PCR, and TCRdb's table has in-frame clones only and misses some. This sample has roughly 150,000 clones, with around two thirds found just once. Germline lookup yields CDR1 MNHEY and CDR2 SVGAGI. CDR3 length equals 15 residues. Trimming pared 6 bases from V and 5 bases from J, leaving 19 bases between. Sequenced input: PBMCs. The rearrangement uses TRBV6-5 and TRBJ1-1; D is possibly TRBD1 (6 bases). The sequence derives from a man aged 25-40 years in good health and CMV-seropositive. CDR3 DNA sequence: TGTGCCAGCAGGCGCCCTGCGGGGGCGAGAACTGAAGCTTTCTTT. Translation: CASRRPAGARTEAFF.